This TCR beta chain stems from a study of T-cell reconstitution after alpha-beta-depleted transplantation in children. The trim removed 2 bases at V and 4 bases at J, leaving 5 bases unmatched. The CDR3 length is 14 residues. Germline V gives CDR1 SGHRS, CDR2 YFSETQ. During its preparation, the TCRbeta library received unique molecular identifiers. Using its own MiXCR run on the PCR reads, TCRdb lists one record per CDR3 protein. The table records hundreds of thousands of distinct CDR3 sequences, approximately 32% of them present only once. Sequenced here: PBMCs from the stem cell graft donor, sampled from the stem cell graft. The chain combines TRBV5-1 with TRBJ2-5, with 7 nucleotides matching TRBD1. The receptor was derived from a human donor who donated a stem cell graft to a child with aplastic anemia. The CDR3 DNA sequence: TGCGCCAGCAGCTTCAGACAGGGACGAGAGACCCAGTACTTC. Protein product: CASSFRQGRETQYF.